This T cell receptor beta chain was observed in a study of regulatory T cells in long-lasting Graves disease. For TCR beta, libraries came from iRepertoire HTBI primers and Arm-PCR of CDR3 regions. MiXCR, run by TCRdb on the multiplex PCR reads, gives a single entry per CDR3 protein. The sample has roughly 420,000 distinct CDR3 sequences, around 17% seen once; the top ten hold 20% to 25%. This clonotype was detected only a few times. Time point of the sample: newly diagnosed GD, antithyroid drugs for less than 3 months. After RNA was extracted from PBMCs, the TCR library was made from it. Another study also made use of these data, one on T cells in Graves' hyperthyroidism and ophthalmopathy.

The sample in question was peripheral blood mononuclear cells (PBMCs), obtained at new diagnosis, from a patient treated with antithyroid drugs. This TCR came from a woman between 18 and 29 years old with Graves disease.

CDR3 nucleotide sequence: TGTGCCAGTAGTATGCGGGAGGCCCCCTACGAGCAGTACTTC. Amino acids: CASSMREAPYEQYF. V is TRBV19 and J is TRBJ2-7; 8 bases match TRBD2. J lost 2 bases, V lost 3 bases, and 3 bases had no gene match. CDR3 size: 14 residues. CDR1 is LNHDA, CDR2 SQIVND, per germline (reference sequence).